This T cell receptor beta chain was identified in a study of T cells after yellow fever vaccination. Study background: Preparing low-cell-number fractions relied on SMART-Seq v4 Ultra Low Input.

V was clipped by 6 bases and J by 7 bases; unmatched bases: 11. The CDR3 loop spans 15 amino acids. Study results and caveats: A secondary response was less intense yet reached its peak sooner, at day 5 versus 15. Overlap between CD4 and CD8 compartments was detected for a small share of clonotypes.

In regard to this clonotype: Its antigen is unidentified.

TCRdb used MiXCR to reprocess the 5' RACE reads, holding one entry per CDR3 protein. This table holds 240,000 or so distinct CDR3 sequences, 6.9% found once. The sample was CD4+ T cells sorted from PBMCs, taken 15 days after the yellow fever booster vaccination. The TCR comes from a man aged 25 to 40 who received the YFV17D yellow fever vaccine. This sequence joins TRBV12-3 or TRBV12-4 and TRBJ2-2; 7 nucleotides line up with TRBD2. CDR3 region: CASSPHPGLHGELFF. In nucleotides, the CDR3 is TGTGCCAGCAGCCCCCACCCGGGACTACACGGGGAGCTGTTTTTT.